These 27 T cell receptor beta chains were sequenced from one sample in a study of blood T cell repertoires in COVID-19. Measured with immunoSEQ multiplex PCR; TCRdb has only the in-frame clones, and not every one. Counted here are 200,000 or so clones, around four fifths occurring once; the ten biggest clones make up about 20%. Sequenced material: peripheral blood. Every receptor here comes from a human donor in a cohort sampled during active COVID-19.

CDR3 region: CASSYGGATNEKLFF. CDR3 coding DNA: TGTGCCAGCAGCTACGGGGGGGCAACTAATGAAAAACTGTTTTTT. The chain links TRBV7-8 to TRBJ1-4; D perhaps matches TRBD1 (5 bases). The CDR3 length is 15 residues. V was shortened by 4 bases and J by 0 bases, with 9 bases between the two germline ends. CDR1 is SGHVS and CDR2 is FQNEAQ in the germline V gene.

The chain links TRBV10-3 to TRBJ2-2; a possible D gene is TRBD2 (6 bases). The V and J ends lost 9 bases and 6 bases respectively, with 8 bases between them. CDR1 is ENHRY, CDR2 SYGVKD, per germline. This CDR3 region has 11 residues. The CDR3 here is CAMWGAGELFF. Here the CDR3 DNA reads TGTGCCATGTGGGGGGCCGGGGAGCTGTTTTTT.

The V and J genes are TRBV5-1 and TRBJ1-4, with D perhaps matching TRBD1 (6 bases). The CDR3 has 17 residues. Germline values: CDR1 SGHRS, CDR2 YFSETQ. Trimming left V 0 bases short and J 2 bases short, with 14 bases between. The CDR3 coding sequence is TGCGCCAGCAGCTTGGAGCTGCAGGGGCAGACTAATGAAAAACTGTTTTTT. Translation: CASSLELQGQTNEKLFF.

The V call is TRBV19, the J call TRBJ1-5; D call uncertain. Trimming left V 7 bases short and J 4 bases short, with 17 bases between. This CDR3 contains 15 residues. In germline, CDR1 is LNHDA, CDR2 SQIVND (reference sequence). This CDR3 is CASTSYRDPNQPQHF. The CDR3 DNA is TGTGCCAGTACCTCATACCGGGATCCTAATCAGCCCCAGCATTTT.

The J gene is TRBJ2-7, the V gene TRBV20-1; 7 bases agree with TRBD1. CDR1 DFQATT and CDR2 SNEGSKA come from the germline V gene (reference sequence). The V segment lost 6 bases and the J segment 3 bases; nucleotides outside the gene matches: 2. This CDR3 has 11 amino acids. As DNA, the CDR3 is TGCAGTGCAAGGACAGGCTACGAGCAGTACGTC. It encodes CSARTGYEQYV.

The chain is built from TRBV29-1 and TRBJ2-3, with unresolved D. Germline V gene sequence: CDR1 SQVTM, CDR2 ANQGSEA. V lost 4 bases and J 0 bases, leaving 8 bases between the germline ends. The CDR3 extends over 13 amino acids. CDR3 amino acids: CSVGGSSTDTQYF. CDR3 DNA: TGCAGCGTTGGTGGCAGTAGCACAGATACGCAGTATTTT.

The chain links TRBV12-1 to TRBJ2-7; the table's D call TRBD1 went unverified against the DNA. TRBV12-1 is labeled a pseudogene. CDR3 length equals 12 residues. The CDR3 coding sequence is TGTGCCAGCAGACCAACAGGGTGCGAGCAGTACGTC. Translating it yields CASRPTGCEQYV.

The chain joins TRBV5-6 to TRBJ1-4; D uncertain. V lost 0 bases, J lost 14 bases, and 8 bases lay in between. Germline lookup yields CDR1 SGHDT and CDR2 YYEEEE. The CDR3 has 11 amino acids. The CDR3 here is CASSLGQRLFF. The CDR3 DNA sequence: TGTGCCAGCAGCTTGGGTCAGAGGCTGTTTTTT.

The rearrangement joins TRBV30 to TRBJ1-5; D is unresolved. Trimming took off 2 bases at V and 6 bases at J, with 20 bases between the two ends. The CDR3 runs 16 residues. CDR1 and CDR2 (germline): GTSNPN, SVGIG (reference sequence). The CDR3 nucleotides are TGTGCCTGGAGTCCCTTTGGGTCAGGCGTTCGTCAGCCCCAGCATTTT. This encodes CAWSPFGSGVRQPQHF.

The J gene is TRBJ2-1, the V gene TRBV5-8; TRBD2 might be the D (7 bases). This CDR3 has 17 residues. V was shortened by 1 base and J by 0 bases, with 14 bases between the two germline ends. Germline V CDR1 and CDR2: SGHTS, YDEGEE. The CDR3 loop reads CASSLRGRASSYNEQFF. CDR3 nucleotide sequence: TGTGCCAGCAGCTTGAGGGGGAGGGCGAGCTCCTACAATGAGCAGTTCTTC.

This sequence joins TRBV5-1 and TRBJ2-1; no clear D. CDR3 length: 15 residues. Germline loops: CDR1 SGHRS, CDR2 YFSETQ. The germline V and J ends were trimmed by 5 bases and 0 bases, with 12 bases remaining between them. The CDR3 here is CASRSPGGSYNEQFF. The CDR3 DNA is TGCGCCAGCAGGTCCCCCGGCGGCTCCTACAATGAGCAGTTCTTC.

The rearrangement links TRBV5-1 to TRBJ1-6; D is undetermined. The CDR3 sequence is 14 residues long. Trimming cost V 4 bases and J 0 bases, with 5 bases left between them. The germline V gene encodes CDR1 SGHRS and CDR2 YFSETQ. CDR3 bases: TGCGCCAGCAGCCCGAGCTCCTATAATTCACCCCTCCACTTT. Translated, it gives CASSPSSYNSPLHF.

V and J are TRBV6-5 and TRBJ1-1, with TRBD1 matching over 11 bases. V shed 4 bases and J 10 bases; nucleotides not matched to a gene: 5. CDR3 length: 13 amino acids. Germline CDR1 MNHEY, CDR2 SVGAGI. CDR3 sequence reads: CASSWGQGVSAFF. Written as DNA, the CDR3 is TGTGCCAGCAGTTGGGGACAGGGGGTATCAGCTTTCTTT.

The V and J genes are TRBV6-5 and TRBJ1-6, with unresolved D. Trimming cost V 0 bases and J 5 bases, with 11 bases left between them. This CDR3 spans 16 amino acids. Germline CDR1 and CDR2: MNHEY and SVGAGI. CDR3 DNA sequence: TGTGCCAGCAGTTACTCGAGTTACAGTAATAATTCACCCCTCCACTTT. This encodes CASSYSSYSNNSPLHF.

The rearrangement joins TRBV19 to TRBJ2-2, with D possibly being TRBD2 (5 bases). The V gene's germline CDR1 is LNHDA and CDR2 SQIVND (reference sequence). Between the trimmed V and J ends, which lost 1 base and 0 bases, there was a span of 18 bases. The CDR3 is 19 amino acids. The CDR3 nucleotides are TGTGCCAGTAGTATAGTTTCCCTGATGAGGGCCCCGAACACCGGGGAGCTGTTTTTT. Residues: CASSIVSLMRAPNTGELFF.

The rearrangement uses TRBV11-1 and TRBJ2-3, with 9 bases that match TRBD2. Trimming removed 1 base from V and 6 bases from J; junction bases left unmatched: 8. Germline-derived CDR1 and CDR2 are SGHAT and FQDESV (reference sequence). The CDR3 covers 16 residues. CDR3 sequence reads: CASSLVVAGGPDTQYF. The CDR3 DNA reads as TGTGCCAGCAGCTTAGTAGTCGCGGGAGGGCCCGATACGCAGTATTTT.

The chain couples TRBV27 to TRBJ1-1; 7 bases map to TRBD1. CDR3 size: 16 residues. V was clipped by 7 bases and J by 0 bases; unmatched bases: 11. CDR1 is MNHEY and CDR2 is SMNVEV in the germline V gene (reference sequence). The CDR3 is CASIGSDRSMNTEAFF. The CDR3 nucleotides read TGTGCCAGCATCGGGTCGGACAGGAGTATGAACACTGAAGCTTTCTTT.

This chain connects TRBV18 to TRBJ2-7; TRBD2 aligns across 7 bases. V was clipped by 2 bases and J by 7 bases; unmatched bases: 8. The CDR3 runs 14 residues. Germline V gene lookup returns CDR1 KGHSH and CDR2 LQKENI. CDR3 DNA sequence: TGTGCCAGCTCACCAGGACGGACTAGGCAGGAGCAGTACTTC. It specifies CASSPGRTRQEQYF.

V gene TRBV2 combines with J gene TRBJ1-5; D gene ambiguous. This CDR3 has 13 amino acids. Trimming cost V 6 bases and J 6 bases, with 12 bases left between them. Germline V gene lookup returns CDR1 SNHLY and CDR2 FYNNEI. The DNA of the CDR3 is TGTGCCAGCAGCTTTCCGGGGAGTCAGCCCCAGCATTTT. Amino acid sequence: CASSFPGSQPQHF.

This sequence joins TRBV7-6 and TRBJ2-5, with TRBD2 matching over 10 bases. CDR1 is SGHVS, CDR2 FNYEAQ, per germline. The junction had 12 bases not matched to a gene; V was cut back by 2 bases and J by 3 bases. The length of the CDR3 is 18 residues. The CDR3 spells CASSLSPRASGRKETQYF. DNA of the CDR3: TGTGCCAGCAGCTTATCCCCTCGGGCTAGCGGGAGAAAAGAGACCCAGTACTTC.

V gene TRBV29-1 combines with J gene TRBJ2-3, with D uncertain. V was cut by 5 bases and J by 5 bases, with 8 bases left in between. Germline CDR1 SQVTM, CDR2 ANQGSEA. The CDR3 totals 11 residues. This chain's CDR3 is CSVTERDTQYF. The CDR3 DNA is TGCAGCGTTACAGAACGAGATACGCAGTATTTT.

The chain recombines TRBV28 with TRBJ2-1, with 11 bases identical to TRBD2. Germline CDR1 and CDR2: MDHEN and SYDVKM. V lost 5 bases, J lost 6 bases, and 3 bases stayed unmatched. CDR3 size: 14 residues. The CDR3 is CASSRGTSGNEQFF. The CDR3 coding sequence is TGTGCCAGCAGTCGGGGGACTAGCGGCAATGAGCAGTTCTTC.

This chain uses TRBV28 with TRBJ2-3, with D perhaps matching TRBD2 (5 bases). V gave up 3 bases and J gave up 3 bases, with 13 bases separating them. CDR1 is MDHEN and CDR2 is SYDVKM in the germline V gene. This CDR3 contains 15 residues. For the CDR3, the DNA is TGTGCCAGCAGTTTTGGACTGGGCGGGACAGATACGCAGTATTTT. Translating gives CASSFGLGGTDTQYF.

The CDR3 DNA reads as TGTGCCAGCAGCCGTCCACGACAGGGGGCAGGGACCGGGGAGCTGTTTTTT. Residues: CASSRPRQGAGTGELFF. V is TRBV3-1 (or the pseudogene TRBV3-2) and J is TRBJ2-2; TRBD1 agrees at 10 bases. The germline CDR1 and CDR2 sequences are LGHDT and YNNKEL (reference sequence). There are 17 residues in the CDR3. V lost 4 bases, J lost 5 bases, and 10 bases stayed unmatched.

The CDR3 DNA follows: TGTGCCAGCAGCCTTCAGACTTCTGGCTACACCTTC. As protein: CASSLQTSGYTF. The chain uses TRBV28 and TRBJ1-2; D unclear. Per germline, CDR1 MDHEN and CDR2 SYDVKM. This CDR3 is 12 amino acids long. Trimming took 6 bases from V and 7 from J, leaving 12 bases between them.

CDR3 DNA: TGTGCCATACCGGGACAGAGGATCACAGATACGCAGTATTTT. Amino acid sequence: CAIPGQRITDTQYF. The V and J genes are TRBV7-9 and TRBJ2-3, with 7 bases that match TRBD1. There are 14 residues in the CDR3. Germline CDR1 and CDR2: SEHNR and FQNEAQ (reference sequence). V dropped 10 bases and J dropped 2; count of bases not matched to a gene: 9.

The chain links TRBV19 to TRBJ1-5; D unresolved. Germline lookup yields CDR1 LNHDA and CDR2 SQIVND (reference sequence). The length of the CDR3 is 15 residues. V was cut by 5 bases and J by 6 bases, with 17 bases left in between. CDR3 loop: CASSSESLRSQPQHF. CDR3 bases: TGTGCCAGTAGTTCGGAAAGCCTTCGGAGTCAGCCCCAGCATTTT.